Described below is a single T cell receptor (beta chain) sequence and its context. Germline V gene sequence: CDR1 LNHNV, CDR2 YYDKDF (reference sequence). The CDR3 extends over 17 amino acids. V dropped 1 base and J dropped 0 bases, with 16 bases sitting between them. This sample was taken from a study of beta chain features in type 1 diabetes. Sequenced material consisted of expressed TCRB transcripts (all of the isolated RNA was reverse transcribed). Repertoires were generated with immunoSEQ multiplex PCR, while TCRdb's copy carries only in-frame clones and drops some. The sample holds fewer than 350,000 clones, roughly a fifth seen once.

The sequenced material came from naive CD4+ T cells from blood. The chain is built from TRBV15 and TRBJ2-7, with D maybe TRBD2 (7 bases). This clonotype was sampled from a woman younger than 30 in good health. The CDR3, as DNA: TGTGCCACCAGCAGAGGGAGAGGGGGGGTGAGCTCCTACGAGCAGTACTTC. Translating gives CATSRGRGGVSSYEQYF.